Sequencing of this T cell receptor (beta chain) was carried out in a study of shared clonotypes between healthy human individuals. At the level of the study: Per donor, CD8 memory used one plate, CD8 naive used two, CD4 memory used three and CD4 naive used three.

To note about this clone: No antigen is known for it.

Healthy HIV-negative adults without recent acute infections or vaccinations served as donors. The assay ran at deep level. Sequenced by immunoSEQ multiplex PCR; TCRdb stores in-frame clones only, minus some. This sample has millions of clones, with 85% to 95% found just once. Study results and limitations: For naive CD4 cells, roughly 4.6% of clonotypes were shared across a handful of donors.

Sample: naive CD4+ T cells sorted from blood. Noted subset: CD45RA+ positively selected. The receptor was isolated from a man younger than 30 in good health.

The CDR3 sequence: CASSLQGRRETQYF. The CDR3 DNA follows: TGTGCCAGCAGCTTACAGGGGAGACGAGAGACCCAGTACTTC. The rearrangement uses TRBV5-4 and TRBJ2-5, with TRBD1 matching 7 bases. The CDR3 spans 14 residues. The germline V gene encodes CDR1 SGHNT and CDR2 YYREEE (reference sequence). The V gene end was trimmed by 2 bases and the J gene end by 4 bases; junction bases not matched to a gene: 5.